The rows below give T cell receptor beta chains drawn from one sample of a study of T cell responses to AZD1222 COVID-19 vaccine. Generated by immunoSEQ multiplex PCR, the TCRdb table keeps only in-frame clones and is missing some. The sample yields fewer than 90,000 clones, about 86% seen once. Here the sequenced sample was peripheral blood, taken 28 days after the second AZD1222 dose. The receptor set was obtained from an adult who received the AZD1222 COVID-19 vaccine. Each CDR3 is given with its conserved first and last residue. Fields, in order: clone size, V gene, D gene, J gene, CDR3 DNA, CDR3 protein. The D gene is left open where the match is weak. The listing skips clone size in some rows; elsewhere it reads once, few, many or a size class.

.	TRBV28	.	TRBJ1-1	TGTGCCAGCAGTTTATTCTCACAGCCGAACACTGAAGCTTTCTTT	CASSLFSQPNTEAFF
.	TRBV28	.	TRBJ1-5	TGTGCCAGCAGTTTATACCAGGGGCGCGTGAGTAATCAGCCCCAGCATTTT	CASSLYQGRVSNQPQHF
.	TRBV25-1	.	TRBJ1-2	TGTGCCAGCAGTGAATTAGCCCGGGAGGCTGGCTACACCTTC	CASSELAREAGYTF
.	TRBV24-1	.	TRBJ2-5	TGTGCCACCAGTGATTATACCGGCACCCAGTACTTC	CATSDYTGTQYF
.	TRBV7-3	.	TRBJ2-3	TGTGCCAGCAGTAATGTGGGTCCGTCTGGGCAGTATTTT	CASSNVGPSGQYF
.	TRBV6-5	.	TRBJ1-6	TGTGCCAGCAAGTATCAGGGTCCGGCACCCCTCCACTTT	CASKYQGPAPLHF
.	TRBV19	.	TRBJ1-5	TGTGCCAGTAGTAAGACAGGATCGGGCAATCAGCCCCAGCATTTT	CASSKTGSGNQPQHF
.	TRBV27	.	TRBJ2-1	TGTGCCAGCAGGCCCTATTTGGAGCTAAGCTCCTACAATGAGCAGTTCTTC	CASRPYLELSSYNEQFF
.	TRBV7-2	TRBD1	TRBJ2-7	TGTGCCAGCAGCTCGTCCAGCTGGGACAGGAGGTCCCACGAGCAGTACTTC	CASSSSSWDRRSHEQYF
.	TRBV19	.	TRBJ2-2	TGTGCCAGTAGTACCTTCGAGGCCGGGGAGCTGTTTTTT	CASSTFEAGELFF
.	TRBV7-9	.	TRBJ1-1	TGTGCCAGCAGCTTAGTGACAGGTGAAGCTTTCTTT	CASSLVTGEAFF
.	TRBV4-1	TRBD1	TRBJ1-6	TGCGCCAGCAGCCAGGGACAGGGGCTATCTTATAATTCACCCCTCCACTTT	CASSQGQGLSYNSPLHF
once	TRBV9	.	TRBJ2-1	TGTGCCAGCAGCGTAGAACGTACGAATCACTTTGAGCAGTTCTTC	CASSVERTNHFEQFF
.	TRBV19	.	TRBJ1-3	TGTGCCAGTAGTATCTCAACGGCTGGAAACACCATATATTTT	CASSISTAGNTIYF
.	TRBV7-9	TRBD1	TRBJ1-1	TGTGCCAGCAGCTTGGGACAGGGGAACACTGAAGCTTTCTTT	CASSLGQGNTEAFF
.	TRBV5-1	.	TRBJ2-2	TGCGCCACCGGGACTTATAGCACCGGGGAGCTGTTTTTT	CATGTYSTGELFF
.	TRBV7-8	TRBD1	TRBJ2-1	TGTGCCAGCAGCTTAGTTCCGGGACAGGGGAACGATGAGCAGTTCTTC	CASSLVPGQGNDEQFF
few	TRBV28	.	TRBJ1-4	TGTGCCAGCAGTCCACACTCCCCTAGGGAGGAAAAACTGTTTTTT	CASSPHSPREEKLFF
.	TRBV2	.	TRBJ2-3	TGTGCCAGCAGTGGAGGGGTTGGTACGCAGTATTTT	CASSGGVGTQYF